These T cell receptor beta chains were read from a single sample in a study of shared clonotypes between healthy human individuals. Only in-frame clones appear in the TCRdb table, and some are missing; sequencing was by immunoSEQ multiplex PCR. The sample holds 2,500,000 or so clones; approximately 94% are singletons and the top ten take more than 0.35%. Sequences were obtained from naive CD4+ T cells from PBMCs. The origin of the receptors is a man between 18 and 35 years old in good health. Some clones in this sample may be carry-over from other donors' samples. CDR3s include the opening cysteine and the closing phenylalanine or tryptophan. D genes are given only for firm matches. Clone size is not always given. Where it is, it says once, few, many or a class for expanded clones.

j_call | v_call | d_call | clone_size | cdr3_nt | cdr3_aa
TRBJ1-3 | TRBV5-1 | - | - | TGCGCCAGCAGCTGGACCCGTGGCGAGGGAAACACCATATATTTT | CASSWTRGEGNTIYF
TRBJ1-5 | TRBV28 | - | - | TGTGCCAGCAGCCCTGGGGTGGGCAATCAGCCCCAGCATTTT | CASSPGVGNQPQHF
TRBJ1-5 | TRBV28 | TRBD1 | - | TGTGCCATCAGGACAGGTAGCAATCAGCCCCAGCATTTT | CAIRTGSNQPQHF
TRBJ1-1 | TRBV4-1 | - | - | TGCGCCAGCAGCCGAGTCGAGAACACTGAAGCTTTCTTT | CASSRVENTEAFF
TRBJ2-1 | TRBV29-1 | - | - | TGCAGCGCCGACAGGTTCACCTACAATGAGCAGTTCTTC | CSADRFTYNEQFF
TRBJ1-2 | TRBV4-3 | TRBD1 | - | TGCGCCAGCAGCCAAGAAATGGGATCGGGACAGGGCTATGGCTACACCTTC | CASSQEMGSGQGYGYTF
TRBJ2-6 | TRBV9 | - | - | TGTGCCAGCAGTAAACAGGGCTCTGGGGCCAACGTCCTGACTTTC | CASSKQGSGANVLTF
TRBJ2-7 | TRBV5-1 | TRBD1 | few | TGCGCCAGCAGCTTGGCCATAGGGACAGTTCAATACGAGCAGTACTTC | CASSLAIGTVQYEQYF
TRBJ2-1 | TRBV7-9 | - | - | TGTGCCAGCAGTCGAAACAATGAGCAGTTCTTC | CASSRNNEQFF
TRBJ2-7 | TRBV6-6 | - | - | TGTGCCAGCAGTTACGGACAGCTGACCCAGTACGAGCAGTACTTC | CASSYGQLTQYEQYF
TRBJ2-7 | TRBV4-1 | - | - | TGCGCCAGCAGCCCCCCGGGGAGAGGGTTGTACGAGCAGTACTTC | CASSPPGRGLYEQYF
TRBJ2-4 | TRBV6-5 | - | - | TGTGCCAGCAGTTACGGGGGGTGGGAAAACATTCAGTACTTC | CASSYGGWENIQYF
TRBJ1-2 | TRBV5-1 | - | - | TGCGCCAGCAACCGGGGGGCGGGTAATTACTATGGCTACACCTTC | CASNRGAGNYYGYTF
TRBJ2-7 | TRBV30 | - | once | TGTGCCGGAGACCGGGGGAACTACGAGCAGTACTTC | CAGDRGNYEQYF
TRBJ2-1 | TRBV19 | - | - | TGTGCCAGTTATGGGGGCAGAGAGCAGTTCTTC | CASYGGREQFF
TRBJ2-1 | TRBV15 | TRBD2 | - | TGTGCCACCAGCAGCGGACTGCCCCGGCTAGCGGGGTACAATGAGCAGTTCTTC | CATSSGLPRLAGYNEQFF